What follows is one TCR beta chain and its context. What it recognizes is unknown. This entry is derived from a study of beta chain features in type 1 diabetes. Study findings and constraints: The question of HLA type influencing TCRB rearrangement was one that remained unresolved here.

The sequenced template was cDNA made from the entire isolated RNA. Sequenced by immunoSEQ multiplex PCR; TCRdb stores in-frame clones only, minus some. Among under 250,000 clones listed, 25% to 30% were seen once. V was pared by 5 bases and J by 5 bases, with 11 bases between. Germline loops: CDR1 SGHTA, CDR2 FQGNSA. The CDR3 is 13 residues long. This TCR derives from a man younger than 40 in good health. Sequenced sample: central memory CD4+ T cells from blood. The chain recombines TRBV7-2 with TRBJ2-3, with D perhaps TRBD1 or TRBD2 (6 bases each). Written as DNA, the CDR3 is TGTGCCAGCAGCCGTGGAGGGGGAGATACGCAGTATTTT. Its protein is CASSRGGGDTQYF.